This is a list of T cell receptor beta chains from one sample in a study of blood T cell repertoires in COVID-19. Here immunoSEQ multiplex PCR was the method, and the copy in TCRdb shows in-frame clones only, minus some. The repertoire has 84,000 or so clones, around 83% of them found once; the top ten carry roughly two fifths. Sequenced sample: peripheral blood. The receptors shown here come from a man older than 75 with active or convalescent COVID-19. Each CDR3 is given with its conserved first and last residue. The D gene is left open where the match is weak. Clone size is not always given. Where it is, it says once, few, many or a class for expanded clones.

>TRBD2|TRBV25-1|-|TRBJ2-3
CASRISGRATDTQYF
TGTGCCAGCAGGATTAGCGGGAGGGCCACAGATACGCAGTATTTT
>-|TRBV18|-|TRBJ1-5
CASSIGPNQPQHF
TGTGCCAGCTCTATCGGTCCTAATCAGCCCCAGCATTTT
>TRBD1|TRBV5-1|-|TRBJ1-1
CASSPGQVANTEAFF
TGCGCCAGCAGCCCGGGACAGGTTGCGAACACTGAAGCTTTCTTT
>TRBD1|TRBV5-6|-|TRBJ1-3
CASSLFDRATGNTIYF
TGTGCCAGCAGCTTGTTTGACAGGGCGACCGGAAACACCATATATTTT
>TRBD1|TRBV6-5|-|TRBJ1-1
CAIRLGGTNTEAFF
TGTGCCATCCGCCTAGGGGGCACGAACACTGAAGCTTTCTTT
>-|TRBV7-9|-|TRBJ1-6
CASSLAQGTGAYNSPLHF
TGTGCCAGCAGCTTAGCACAGGGTACTGGAGCCTATAATTCACCCCTCCACTTT
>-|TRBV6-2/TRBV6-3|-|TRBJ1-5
CASSWSGAVRQPQHF
TGTGCCAGCAGTTGGTCAGGGGCGGTTCGGCAGCCCCAGCATTTT
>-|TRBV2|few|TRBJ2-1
CARGDYLYNEQFF
TGTGCCAGGGGAGACTACCTCTACAATGAGCAGTTCTTC
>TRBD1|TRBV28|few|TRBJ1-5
CASSRTGFEQPQHF
TGTGCCAGCAGTCGGACAGGGTTTGAACAGCCCCAGCATTTT
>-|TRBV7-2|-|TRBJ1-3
CASSLMMQGSGNTIYF
TGTGCCAGCAGCTTAATGATGCAGGGCTCTGGAAACACCATATATTTT
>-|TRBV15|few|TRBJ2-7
CATSRDLPWGPHYEQYF
TGTGCCACCAGCAGAGATCTCCCTTGGGGCCCTCACTACGAGCAGTACTTC
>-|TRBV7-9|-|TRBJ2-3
CASSPTVGGSTDTQYF
TGTGCCAGCAGCCCCACGGTTGGGGGGAGCACAGATACGCAGTATTTT
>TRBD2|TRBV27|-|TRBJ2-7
CASSYWTSPHEQYF
TGTGCCAGCAGCTACTGGACTAGTCCCCACGAGCAGTACTTC
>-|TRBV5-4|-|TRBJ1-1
CASSLSRGTEAFF
TGTGCCAGCAGCTTGTCACGGGGCACTGAAGCTTTCTTT
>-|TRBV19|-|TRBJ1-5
CATSPGLSNQPQHF
TGTGCCACCAGTCCAGGGCTTAGCAATCAGCCCCAGCATTTT
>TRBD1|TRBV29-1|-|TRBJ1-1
CSSGTGATEAFF
TGCAGTTCCGGGACAGGGGCCACTGAAGCTTTCTTT
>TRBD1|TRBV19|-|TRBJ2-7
CASSARQGGGEQYF
TGTGCCAGTAGTGCTAGACAGGGGGGTGGCGAGCAGTACTTC
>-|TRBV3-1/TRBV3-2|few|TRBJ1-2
CASSQGDWAGYTF
TGTGCCAGCAGCCAAGGGGACTGGGCGGGCTACACCTTC
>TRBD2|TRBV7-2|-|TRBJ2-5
CASSLVGLAGGWETQYF
TGTGCCAGCAGCTTAGTTGGACTAGCGGGAGGGTGGGAGACCCAGTACTTC
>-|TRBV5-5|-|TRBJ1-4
CASSRNPRTNEKLFF
TGTGCCAGCAGCAGGAACCCTAGGACTAATGAAAAACTGTTTTTT
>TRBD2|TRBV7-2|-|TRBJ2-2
CASSSPVPSSGVDTGELFF
TGTGCCAGCAGCTCCCCCGTCCCTTCTAGCGGGGTTGACACCGGGGAGCTGTTTTTT
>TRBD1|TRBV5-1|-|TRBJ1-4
CASRTGTGAEKLFF
TGCGCCAGCAGAACCGGGACAGGGGCTGAAAAACTGTTTTTT
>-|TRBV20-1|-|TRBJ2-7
CSARAGAEQYF
TGCAGTGCTAGAGCAGGGGCCGAGCAGTACTTC
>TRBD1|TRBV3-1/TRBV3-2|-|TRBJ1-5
CASSQTGGSHQPQHF
TGTGCCAGCAGCCAAACAGGGGGCTCTCATCAGCCCCAGCATTTT
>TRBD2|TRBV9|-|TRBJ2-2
CASSVDGRANTGELFF
TGTGCCAGCAGCGTAGACGGGAGGGCCAACACCGGGGAGCTGTTTTTT
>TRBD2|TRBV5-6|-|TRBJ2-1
CASSHRTSGSYRNEQFF
TGTGCCAGCAGCCACCGGACTAGCGGGAGTTATCGCAATGAGCAGTTCTTC
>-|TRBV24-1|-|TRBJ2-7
CATSDSHDPGVRYEQYF
TGTGCCACCAGTGATTCTCACGACCCAGGGGTGCGCTACGAGCAGTACTTC